The 2 T cell receptor beta chains listed next were all sequenced from one sample in a study of Tregs in tolerant kidney transplant recipients. Method: immunoSEQ multiplex PCR; TCRdb's copy keeps in-frame clones and lacks some. The table has 69,000 or so clones, about 88% seen once. This specimen was CD4+ T cells from blood, taken before the transplant. The receptors here all came from a human donor who received a combined kidney and bone marrow transplant.

The rearrangement uses TRBV30 and TRBJ1-1; maybe TRBD1 (5 bases). The CDR3 covers 14 residues. V lost 5 bases, J lost 1 base, and 14 bases lay in between. Germline-derived CDR1 and CDR2 are GTSNPN and SVGIG (reference sequence). CDR3 region: CAWGGAGKNTEAFF. CDR3 DNA sequence: TGTGCCTGGGGCGGGGCAGGAAAGAACACTGAAGCTTTCTTT.

V and J are TRBV27 and TRBJ2-5; no firm D call. This CDR3 is 13 amino acids long. V was shortened by 1 base and J by 0 bases, with 3 bases between the two germline ends. CDR1 and CDR2 (germline): MNHEY, SMNVEV (reference sequence). DNA for the CDR3: TGTGCCAGCAGTTTATATAACCAAGAGACCCAGTACTTC. It specifies CASSLYNQETQYF.